The next 27 T cell receptor beta chains were all read from a single sample in a study of naive and memory T cell subsets. The beta constant-region primer was an equimolar mix of two oligonucleotides covering TRBC1 and TRBC2. The ligated cDNA underwent four PCR rounds using SP2 and nested alpha and beta constant-region primers. Using its own MiXCR run on the UMI-ligation and nested PCR reads, TCRdb lists one record per CDR3 protein. The repertoire holds roughly 130,000 distinct CDR3 sequences, 36% seen once, with approximately 0.88% in the top ten. Sequencing used central memory CD4+ T cells from blood. All receptors derive from a human donor in good health.

This chain joins TRBV12-3 or TRBV12-4 and TRBJ1-5; a possible D gene is TRBD1 (6 bases). This CDR3 is 13 amino acids long. Trimming left V 6 bases short and J 4 bases short, with 10 bases between. Here the CDR3 reads CASRQGGNQPQHF. Written as DNA, the CDR3 is TGTGCCAGCAGACAGGGTGGGAATCAGCCCCAGCATTTT.

This clonotype was counted a few times. The rearrangement joins TRBV12-3 or TRBV12-4 to TRBJ1-3; D is ambiguous. V was trimmed by 4 bases and J by 4 bases, leaving 8 bases between them. This CDR3 region has 13 residues. CDR3 residues: CASSSTGGNTIYF. The DNA of the CDR3 is TGTGCCAGCAGTTCAACCGGGGGAAACACCATATATTTT.

Only a few counts were recorded for this clonotype. The chain employs TRBV29-1 and TRBJ1-5, with TRBD1 matching 7 bases. The CDR3 has 13 residues. The V segment lost 4 bases and the J segment 7 bases; nucleotides outside the gene matches: 7. CDR1 is SQVTM, CDR2 ANQGSEA, per germline. The CDR3 DNA follows: TGCAGCGTTGGGGCAGGGGGTTTACAGCCCCAGCATTTT. Its protein product is CSVGAGGLQPQHF. The whole variable domain, filled in from reference TRBV29-1 and TRBJ1-5, reads SAVISQKPSRDICQRGTSLTIQCQVDSQVTMMFWYRQQPGQSLTLIATANQGSEATYESGFVIDKFPISRPNLTFSTLTVSNMSPEDSSIYLCSVGAGGLQPQHFGDGTRLSIL.

This clonotype was observed at least ten times. The chain carries TRBV20-1 and TRBJ2-2; the D is unclear. Trimming removed 1 base at V and 5 bases at J, with 11 bases between. The CDR3 has 14 residues. Germline assignment: CDR1 DFQATT and CDR2 SNEGSKA (reference sequence). The CDR3 sequence is CSARGGGVTGELFF. The CDR3, as DNA: TGCAGTGCTAGAGGGGGTGGGGTAACCGGGGAGCTGTTTTTT.

This clonotype was recorded a few times. V gene TRBV27 combines with J gene TRBJ2-1; TRBD1 matches at 8 bases. V was pared by 6 bases and J by 7 bases, with 5 bases of the junction left unmatched. The CDR3 runs 13 residues. Germline lookup yields CDR1 MNHEY and CDR2 SMNVEV (reference sequence). CDR3 region: CASSRRTGNEQFF. The CDR3 DNA sequence: TGTGCCAGCAGCCGACGGACAGGGAATGAGCAGTTCTTC.

The chain links TRBV29-1 to TRBJ2-7; tentatively, D is TRBD1 (6 bases). Germline V CDR1 and CDR2: SQVTM, ANQGSEA. V dropped 0 bases and J dropped 5 bases, with 17 bases sitting between them. The CDR3 consists of 15 residues. CDR3 protein: CSVEEEEAGAHEQYF. CDR3 DNA: TGCAGCGTTGAAGAGGAGGAGGCAGGGGCTCACGAGCAGTACTTC.

The chain links TRBV10-3 to TRBJ2-3; the D is unclear. The CDR3 runs to 15 residues. CDR1 is ENHRY and CDR2 is SYGVKD in the germline V gene. V shed 2 bases and J shed 0 bases, with 9 bases lying between them. The DNA for the CDR3 is TGTGCCATCAGTGAGACAGATACAAGCACAGATACGCAGTATTTT. This encodes CAISETDTSTDTQYF.

The chain recombines TRBV7-2 with TRBJ2-1; D might be TRBD1 or TRBD2, each matching 5 bases. V dropped 5 bases and J dropped 9 bases, with 17 bases sitting between them. The CDR3 is made up of 14 amino acids. Germline-derived CDR1 and CDR2 are SGHTA and FQGNSA. CDR3 protein: CASSRTREWGEQFF. In DNA, the CDR3 is TGTGCCAGCAGCCGGACACGGGAATGGGGTGAGCAGTTCTTC.

A word on this clonotype: One junction end disagrees with the germline gene, perhaps due to a read error. This chain connects TRBV30 to TRBJ2-7, with TRBD1 as a possible D gene (5 bases). Looked up from germline, CDR1 is GTSNPN and CDR2 is SVGIG (reference sequence). This CDR3 is built from 15 residues. CDR3 sequence (DNA): TGTGCCTGGAGCGTACCCCGTCCTACGAAGGGGTTAAAGGACTTC. As protein: CAWSVPRPTKGLKDF.

This clonotype was seen a handful of times. The CDR3 DNA reads as TGTGCCAGCAGTTTGGCAGGGAGGGCAGATACGCAGTATTTT. This gives the protein CASSLAGRADTQYF. The rearrangement uses TRBV28 and TRBJ2-3, with 7 bases matching TRBD2. V shed 3 bases and J 4 bases; nucleotides not matched to a gene: 4. Germline V gene sequence: CDR1 MDHEN, CDR2 SYDVKM. The CDR3 runs to 14 residues.

V is TRBV29-1 and J is TRBJ1-1; no definite D call. The CDR3 has 14 residues. Germline CDR1 reads SQVTM; CDR2 reads ANQGSEA. Between the trimmed V and J ends, which lost 8 bases and 10 bases, there was a span of 26 bases. CDR3: CSTRSQIIHEGAFF. The DNA of the CDR3 is TGCAGCACCCGATCCCAGATTATACATGAAGGAGCTTTCTTT.

This clonotype was counted only a few times. The chain combines TRBV7-9 with TRBJ2-5; a possible D gene is TRBD2 (5 bases). V was shortened by 1 base and J by 5 bases, with 11 bases between the two germline ends. The CDR3 is 14 residues long. Germline V gene lookup returns CDR1 SEHNR and CDR2 FQNEAQ (reference sequence). CDR3 residues: CASSLGGITETQYF. DNA for the CDR3: TGTGCCAGCAGCTTAGGAGGGATTACGGAGACCCAGTACTTC.

The gene calls are TRBV18 and TRBJ1-2; 9 bases map to TRBD1. CDR1 and CDR2 (germline): KGHSH, LQKENI. The CDR3 sequence is 14 residues long. J gave up 4 bases and V 2 bases, and 2 bases lay outside the gene matches. For the CDR3, the DNA is TGTGCCAGCTCACCAAGACAGGGGGGCTATGGCTACACCTTC. Protein sequence: CASSPRQGGYGYTF.

The chain combines TRBV29-1 with TRBJ2-7; 12 bases agree with TRBD2. With V trimmed by 1 base and J by 2 bases, 3 bases remained unmatched. Germline V gives CDR1 SQVTM, CDR2 ANQGSEA. This CDR3 region has 15 residues. DNA of the CDR3: TGCAGCGTTGAAGGGACTAGCGGGAACCCCTACGAGCAGTACTTC. It encodes CSVEGTSGNPYEQYF.

This rearrangement joins TRBV29-1 to TRBJ1-2; a weak D match, TRBD1 (6 bases). The CDR3 loop spans 12 amino acids. V was pared by 4 bases and J by 5 bases, with 11 bases between. Germline V gives CDR1 SQVTM, CDR2 ANQGSEA. CDR3 protein: CSVATGLYGYTF. CDR3 coding DNA: TGCAGCGTTGCTACAGGGTTATATGGCTACACCTTC.

V usage is TRBV7-6 and J usage is TRBJ1-5; D uncertain. Germline CDR1 is SGHVS and CDR2 is FNYEAQ. V gave up 1 base and J gave up 7 bases, with 14 bases separating them. The CDR3 covers 15 residues. The CDR3 DNA follows: TGTGCCAGCAGCTTAGTAGGAGGTCGAGACCAGCCCCAGCATTTT. Translating it yields CASSLVGGRDQPQHF. Supplemented by reference TRBV7-6 and TRBJ1-5, the full variable domain reads GAGVSQSPRYKVTKRGQDVALRCDPISGHVSLYWYRQALGQGPEFLTYFNYEAQQDKSGLPNDRFSAERPEGSISTLTIQRTEQRDSAMYRCASSLVGGRDQPQHFGDGTRLSIL.

The chain combines TRBV20-1 with TRBJ2-7; TRBD2 matches 8 bases. The germline gives CDR1 DFQATT, CDR2 SNEGSKA (reference sequence). The CDR3 covers 12 residues. The CDR3 loop is CAGGRSSYEQYF. CDR3 bases: TGCGCGGGGGGTAGAAGCTCCTACGAGCAGTACTTC.

This clonotype has a handful of counts. The CDR3 is CASRTSGIGTLSTDTQYF. DNA for the CDR3: TGTGCCAGCAGGACTAGCGGGATTGGGACCTTAAGCACAGATACGCAGTATTTT. The gene calls are TRBV28 and TRBJ2-3; 11 nucleotides align to TRBD2. CDR1 MDHEN and CDR2 SYDVKM come from the germline V gene. The CDR3 has 18 residues. With 6 bases clipped from V and 0 bases from J, the junction kept 11 bases outside the gene matches. Together with reference TRBV28 and TRBJ2-3, the CDR3 gives the full variable domain: DVKVTQSSRYLVKRTGEKVFLECVQDMDHENMFWYRQDPGLGLRLIYFSYDVKMKEKGDIPEGYSVSREKKERFSLILESASTNQTSMYLCASRTSGIGTLSTDTQYFGPGTRLTVL.

The V call is TRBV5-8, the J call TRBJ2-1, with 10 nucleotides matching TRBD2. The CDR3 has 15 residues. Germline loops: CDR1 SGHTS, CDR2 YDEGEE. J was trimmed by 5 bases and V by 7 bases; bases with no gene match: 9. CDR3 bases: TGTGCCAGCTCCAAGAGCGGGAGGGTCCACAATGAGCAGTTCTTC. It yields the protein CASSKSGRVHNEQFF.

The gene calls are TRBV7-2 and TRBJ1-2, with 10 bases that match TRBD1. Per the germline V gene, CDR1 is SGHTA and CDR2 is FQGNSA. With 7 bases clipped from V and 12 bases from J, the junction kept 17 bases outside the gene matches. The CDR3 has 15 amino acids. The CDR3 loop reads CASTIWGTGEDKNTF. Written as DNA, the CDR3 is TGTGCCAGCACCATCTGGGGGACAGGGGAAGACAAGAACACCTTC.

The J gene is TRBJ2-7, the V gene TRBV28; TRBD2 might be the D (6 bases). CDR1 is MDHEN and CDR2 is SYDVKM in the germline V gene. CDR3 size: 15 residues. With 4 bases removed from V and 9 bases from J, the gap between germline ends came to 22 bases. CDR3 sequence (DNA): TGTGCCAGCAGTTCCCGGGAGCCAGGGTTGGTAAGGCAGTACTTC. This translates into CASSSREPGLVRQYF.

The V and J genes are TRBV7-9 and TRBJ1-2, with 11 nucleotides matching TRBD1. J was trimmed by 4 bases and V by 4 bases; bases with no gene match: 5. The germline CDR1 and CDR2 sequences are SEHNR and FQNEAQ (reference sequence). The CDR3 runs 15 residues. Here the CDR3 reads CASSSGTGGTYGYTF. The CDR3 bases are TGTGCCAGCAGCTCTGGGACAGGGGGTACCTATGGCTACACCTTC. Full variable domain (rest looked up from reference TRBV7-9 and TRBJ1-2): DTGVSQNPRHKITKRGQNVTFRCDPISEHNRLYWYRQTLGQGPEFLTYFQNEAQLEKSRLLSDRFSAERPKGSFSTLEIQRTEQGDSAMYLCASSSGTGGTYGYTFGSGTRLTVV.

The chain employs TRBV7-9 and TRBJ2-1, with D possibly TRBD1 on 6 matching bases. Germline CDR1 SEHNR, CDR2 FQNEAQ (reference sequence). The V gene lost 4 bases and the J gene lost 2 bases, with 15 bases spanning the gap. There are 16 residues in the CDR3. The CDR3 DNA reads TGTGCCAGCAGCTCGAGGGGGAAAACGACCTACAATGAGCAGTTCTTC. It specifies CASSSRGKTTYNEQFF.

V usage is TRBV29-1 and J usage is TRBJ1-5; 8 bases are shared with TRBD1. CDR3 length: 13 residues. V trimming: 5 bases; J trimming: 5 bases; junction bases outside the gene matches: 5. The germline V gene has CDR1 SQVTM and CDR2 ANQGSEA. The CDR3 loop reads CSVQTGGDQPQHF. For the CDR3, the DNA is TGCAGCGTTCAAACAGGGGGGGATCAGCCCCAGCATTTT.

CDR3 residues: CATSRDGVSYEQYF. The CDR3 DNA follows: TGCGCCACCTCGAGGGACGGAGTTTCATACGAGCAGTACTTC. J is TRBJ2-7 and V is TRBV5-1, with D tentatively TRBD1 or TRBD2 (5 bases each). The germline V and J ends were trimmed by 9 bases and 4 bases, with 20 bases remaining between them. The germline CDR1 and CDR2 sequences are SGHRS and YFSETQ. This CDR3 comprises 14 residues. The full variable domain, its missing parts supplied by reference TRBV5-1 and TRBJ2-7, is KAGVTQTPRYLIKTRGQQVTLSCSPISGHRSVSWYQQTPGQGLQFLFEYFSETQRNKGNFPGRFSGRQFSNSRSEMNVSTLELGDSALYLCATSRDGVSYEQYFGPGTRLTVT.

A word on this clonotype: At one end, the junction sequence differs from germline, possibly due to a read error. The chain couples TRBV12-3 or TRBV12-4 to TRBJ2-5; D gene unclear. The CDR3 loop spans 12 amino acids. The CDR3 nucleotides read TGTGCCAGCAGTTTAGTCTTGACTTCTCGGGACTTC. Translated: CASSLVLTSRDF.

This clonotype came up once. The chain carries TRBV20-1 and TRBJ2-2, with 9 bases identical to TRBD2. The germline V gene has CDR1 DFQATT and CDR2 SNEGSKA (reference sequence). The CDR3 has 18 residues. Trimming took 0 bases from V and 2 from J; bases not matched to a gene: 10. The CDR3 DNA reads TGCAGTGCTAGAGATCTTCGAGGGACTAGCAGAAACACCGGGGAGCTGTTTTTT. It codes for CSARDLRGTSRNTGELFF.